A selection of T cell receptor beta chains follows, all from one sample in a study of cytomegalovirus exposure and HLA in healthy donors. TCRdb keeps only in-frame clones here, not all; method: immunoSEQ multiplex PCR. Of some 290,000 clones in the sample, approximately 86% were seen once. Sequenced: PBMCs. The receptor set was obtained from a man aged 30-40 years in good health and CMV-seronegative. The CDR3 runs from the conserved cysteine through the conserved F or W. The D gene is left open where the match is weak. Expanded clones are given a class, and other clones once, few, many or no size at all.

clone_size d_call j_call v_call cdr3_nt cdr3_aa
NA NA TRBJ2-2 TRBV11-2 TGTGCCAGCACCTTGGGCCACACCGGGGAGCTGTTTTTT CASTLGHTGELFF
NA NA TRBJ2-2 TRBV27 TGTGCCAGCAGTCCAAACCCCTATGAGGGATTCGGCACCGGGGAGCTGTTTTTT CASSPNPYEGFGTGELFF
NA TRBD1 TRBJ2-7 TRBV7-9 TGTGCCAGCAGCTTGGTTGGAAGCCGGGACAGGACTACCTACGAGCAGTACTTC CASSLVGSRDRTTYEQYF
NA TRBD1 TRBJ1-2 TRBV10-2 TGCGCCAGCAGTGAACCGGGACAGGGGTGGGGTGGCTACACCTTC CASSEPGQGWGGYTF
NA TRBD1 TRBJ1-1 TRBV6-5 TGTGCCAGCAGGACAGGGAAGACTGAAGCTTTCTTT CASRTGKTEAFF
NA NA TRBJ1-6 TRBV5-1 TGCGCCAGCAGCTTGGCCGGTGTGGAAGGCGGGTCACCCCTCCACTTT CASSLAGVEGGSPLHF
NA NA TRBJ1-5 TRBV4-1 TGCGCCAGCAGCTACACAGGACTAAATCAGCCCCAGCATTTT CASSYTGLNQPQHF
once NA TRBJ1-1 TRBV4-1 TGCGCCAGCAGCCAAGACGGCACTGAAGCTTTCTTT CASSQDGTEAFF
NA TRBD1 TRBJ1-1 TRBV6-5 TGTGCCAGCAGTTACGTCGGGACAGTTAGTACTGAAGCTTTCTTT CASSYVGTVSTEAFF
NA NA TRBJ1-1 TRBV6-5 TGTGCCAGCAGTTACGCCGAAGCGTCGAACACTGAAGCTTTCTTT CASSYAEASNTEAFF
NA TRBD1 TRBJ2-2 TRBV5-5 TGTGCCAGCAGGCAGGACAGGTTAGCCGGGGAGCTGTTTTTT CASRQDRLAGELFF
NA TRBD2 TRBJ2-1 TRBV6-6 TGTGCCAGCACGGGGGGGCCTGACAATGAGCAGTTCTTC CASTGGPDNEQFF
NA NA TRBJ1-2 TRBV15 TGTGCCACCAGCAGAGTCCGGGGAAGTTTCTATGGCTACACCTTC CATSRVRGSFYGYTF
NA NA TRBJ1-2 TRBV6-6 TGTGCCAGCAGTTACTCGAGCCTCTATGGCTACACCTTC CASSYSSLYGYTF
NA TRBD2 TRBJ2-1 TRBV2 TGTGCCAGCCACCCGTACTGGCGGGGGGACTACAATGAGCAGTTCTTC CASHPYWRGDYNEQFF
NA NA TRBJ1-1 TRBV5-6 TGTGCCAGCAGCTTGGTCCAGGGTTACAGGATGAACACTGAAGCTTTCTTT CASSLVQGYRMNTEAFF
NA TRBD1 TRBJ1-2 TRBV6-1 TGTGCCAGCAGTGTCTGGGACAGGTCAGGCTACACCTTC CASSVWDRSGYTF
once TRBD2 TRBJ2-7 TRBV7-8 TGTGCCAGCAGCTTAGAGACTAGCGGGAGCTACGAGCAGTACTTC CASSLETSGSYEQYF
NA NA TRBJ2-5 TRBV5-1 TGCGCCAGCTCTCCTCCAAGCGGACAAGAGACCCAGTACTTC CASSPPSGQETQYF
NA NA TRBJ1-2 TRBV5-4 TGTGCCAGCAGCATACCTGTCGGACAGAACTATGGCTACACCTTC CASSIPVGQNYGYTF
NA NA TRBJ2-5 TRBV9 TGTGCCAGCAGTGCCTGGCAGGGTCCGCAGACCCAGTACTTC CASSAWQGPQTQYF
few NA TRBJ1-2 TRBV7-9 TGTGCCAGCAGCCCCTCGGGGGTCTATGGCTACACCTTC CASSPSGVYGYTF
NA NA TRBJ2-5 TRBV30 TGTGCCTGGAGTGTACTTTTTCAGGAAAGGGAGACCCAGTACTTC CAWSVLFQERETQYF
NA NA TRBJ2-3 TRBV29-1 TGCAGCGTTAGCGACCGGTCCCCAGATACGCAGTATTTT CSVSDRSPDTQYF
NA NA TRBJ1-2 TRBV2 TGTGCCAGCAGTGAATCAGGAGGCTATGGCTACACCTTC CASSESGGYGYTF
NA NA TRBJ1-5 TRBV7-6 TGTGCCAGCAGCTTAGGTAACACCCGGGGTGGCAATCAGCCCCAGCATTTT CASSLGNTRGGNQPQHF
NA NA TRBJ1-2 TRBV21-1 TGTGCCAGCAGCAAACCTTCCTCCGGGACAGATAAACGCTCTAACTATGGCTACACCTTC CASSKPSSGTDKRSNYGYTF
NA NA TRBJ1-1 TRBV6-5 TGTGCCAGCAGGGCGGGACGGACGAACACTGAAGCTTTCTTT CASRAGRTNTEAFF
NA TRBD1 TRBJ2-2 TRBV6-5 TGTGCCAGCCAGAGACAGGGGGCGGTCACCGGGGAGCTGTTTTTT CASQRQGAVTGELFF
NA NA TRBJ1-2 TRBV11-2 TGTGCCAGCAGCATAAGGTTTGAGGATGGCTACACCTTC CASSIRFEDGYTF
NA NA TRBJ1-2 TRBV11-2 TGTGCCAGCAGCACACAGGGATTGGGCTATGGCTACACCTTC CASSTQGLGYGYTF
NA TRBD1 TRBJ2-1 TRBV6-4 TGTGCCAGCAGTGACCCCGGGACAGGGAAGAATGAGCAGTTCTTC CASSDPGTGKNEQFF
few NA TRBJ1-1 TRBV7-9 TGTGCCAGCAGCTTAGCACCGTGGCAGGGCACTGAAGCTTTCTTT CASSLAPWQGTEAFF
NA NA TRBJ2-4 TRBV15 TGTGCCACCAGCAGAGGCTGGGCACCTGGTGCGACCAAAAACATTCAGTACTTC CATSRGWAPGATKNIQYF
NA NA TRBJ1-1 TRBV7-9 TGTGCCAGCAGCTCCCTTAACACCAGGGGCCACACTGAAGCTTTCTTT CASSSLNTRGHTEAFF
NA TRBD1 TRBJ1-1 TRBV4-3 TGCGCCAGCAGCCAAGAAAGAGGGACAGGGCAGAGGTTGAACACTGAAGCTTTCTTT CASSQERGTGQRLNTEAFF
NA NA TRBJ1-2 TRBV5-5 TGTGCCAGCAGCCCCCACTCTAGGAGACAGGGCTACACCTTC CASSPHSRRQGYTF
NA NA TRBJ2-4 TRBV5-4 TGTGCCAGCAGCTTGGATCTAGCCAAAAACATTCAGTACTTC CASSLDLAKNIQYF
NA NA TRBJ2-1 TRBV6-4 TGTGCCAGCAGCTACTCCCTTTCGAATGAGCAGTTCTTC CASSYSLSNEQFF
NA TRBD2 TRBJ2-1 TRBV19 TGTGCCAGTAGTAATCAACCCCTGAGTGTGCTAGCGGCGTCCTACAATGAGCAGTTCTTC CASSNQPLSVLAASYNEQFF
NA TRBD1 TRBJ1-2 TRBV7-9 TGTGCCAGCAGCTTTACAGGGGGTAACTATGGCTACACCTTC CASSFTGGNYGYTF
NA NA TRBJ1-5 TRBV27 TGTGCCAGCAGCTTGGGCAGGGATCAGCCCCAGCATTTT CASSLGRDQPQHF
NA NA TRBJ2-1 TRBV9 TGTGCCAGCAGCCTCGCTAGTGGAAGGGGACAAAGATCCTACAATGAGCAGTTCTTC CASSLASGRGQRSYNEQFF
NA TRBD1 TRBJ2-1 TRBV19 TGTGCCAGTAACTCAGGGGGCTCCTACAATGAGCAGTTCTTC CASNSGGSYNEQFF
NA NA TRBJ1-6 TRBV6-5 TGTGCCAGCAGACTCAGTTACGGGTTTGAGCCCCTCCACTTT CASRLSYGFEPLHF
NA NA TRBJ2-1 TRBV25-1 TGTGCCAGCACCCGAACAGGGTGGAGTGGTGAGCAGTTCTTC CASTRTGWSGEQFF
NA NA TRBJ2-2 TRBV18 TGTGCCAGCTCACTAACTAGCACCGGGGAGCTGTTTTTT CASSLTSTGELFF
NA TRBD2 TRBJ2-4 TRBV19 TGTGCCAGTAGTATAGAAGTGCGGGGGGGCATTCAGTACTTC CASSIEVRGGIQYF
many TRBD1 TRBJ1-2 TRBV7-9 TGTGCCAGCAGCTTAACAGGGGCCTCACCTAACTATGGCTACACCTTC CASSLTGASPNYGYTF
NA NA TRBJ1-2 TRBV6-1 TGTGCCAGCAAAGATGGCGACTGGTTTCATGGCTACACCTTC CASKDGDWFHGYTF
NA NA TRBJ1-3 TRBV6-1 TGTGCCAGCAGCGTCGGGGGAACTGGAAACACCATATATTTT CASSVGGTGNTIYF
NA NA TRBJ1-3 TRBV9 TGTGCCAGCAGCGTTGGACAGAACACCATCGTAACGTCTGGAAACACCATATATTTT CASSVGQNTIVTSGNTIYF
NA TRBD1 TRBJ2-2 TRBV25-1 TGTGCCAGCAGTAGGCCGACAGGGGGCCGCACCGGGGAGCTGTTTTTT CASSRPTGGRTGELFF
NA TRBD2 TRBJ2-1 TRBV5-1 TGCGCCAGCAGCTTGTTGGGGGGGAGCTCCTACAATGAGCAGTTCTTC CASSLLGGSSYNEQFF